This TCR beta chain was sequenced during a study of technical replicates of blood from a handful of donors. CDR1 is SNHLY and CDR2 is FYNNEI in the germline V gene. The CDR3 has 13 residues. V was cut by 6 bases and J by 6 bases, with 13 bases left in between. Clones were read by immunoSEQ multiplex PCR, and TCRdb kept only the in-frame ones, dropping some. The table shows tens of thousands of clones, with more than 75% occurring only once. The receptor's source is a human donor in good health. Some clones in this sample may be carry-over from other donors' samples. The sample was PBMCs. The V and J genes are TRBV2 and TRBJ2-3; D remains unclear. This CDR3 is CASSFRLGDTQYF. DNA of the CDR3: TGTGCCAGCAGCTTCAGGTTAGGTGATACGCAGTATTTT. Full variable domain (rest looked up from reference TRBV2 and TRBJ2-3): EPEVTQTPSHQVTQMGQEVILRCVPISNHLYFYWYRQILGQKVEFLVSFYNNEISEKSEIFDDQFSVERPDGSNFTLKIRSTKLEDSAMYFCASSFRLGDTQYFGPGTRLTVL.